Listed below are T cell receptor beta chains from one sample, sequenced in a study of glioma-infiltrating T cells. TCRdb independently ran MiXCR on the multiplex PCR reads; one entry per CDR3 protein. Of a few hundred thousand distinct CDR3 sequences in the sample, 35% to 45% are singletons; the top ten hold about 12%. Sequencing was done on a sample of glioma tissue, nonneoplastic brain tissue, or PBMCs (not recorded which). The source is a human donor with low-grade glioma or glioblastoma, undergoing nonglioma brain surgery, or in good health (not recorded which). CDR3s include the opening cysteine and the closing phenylalanine or tryptophan. The order of the fields is D gene, V gene, J gene, clone size, CDR3 DNA, CDR3 protein. D genes are given only for firm matches. Size is stated for part of the rows, as once, few or many counts, or as a class when the clone is expanded.

TRBD2,TRBV5-1,TRBJ2-1,few,TGCGCCAGCAAGTTGCTAGCGGGAACCCCCGTAAACTACAATGAGCAGTTCTTC,CASKLLAGTPVNYNEQFF
TRBD1,TRBV28,TRBJ2-2,few,TGTGCCAGCACCTGGGAGACAGGGAGCACCGGGGAGCTGTTTTTT,CASTWETGSTGELFF
.,TRBV5-5,TRBJ1-2,.,TGTGCCAGCAGCTTTAACGACGGCGGCTACACCTTC,CASSFNDGGYTF
TRBD2,TRBV4-2,TRBJ2-1,few,TGTGCCAGCACCCAAGGGCTAGCGGGAGTCTACAATGAGCAGTTCTTC,CASTQGLAGVYNEQFF
TRBD2,TRBV20-1,TRBJ2-7,once,TGCAATGCCCAGGGGGTAGCGGGGGCCTACGAGCAGTACTTC,CNAQGVAGAYEQYF
.,TRBV6-2/TRBV6-3,TRBJ1-2,few,TGTGCCAGCAGTTACTCACCCGGGGGGGGCCCATTCTCTTATGGCTACACCTTC,CASSYSPGGGPFSYGYTF
.,TRBV6-6,TRBJ2-7,.,TGTGCCAGCAGTTTCAAGAGCGGAAACGAGCAGTGCTTC,CASSFKSGNEQCF
TRBD2,TRBV20-1,TRBJ2-1,.,TGCAGTGCTGGACGGCGGGAGGGCCACAATGAGCAGTTCTTC,CSAGRREGHNEQFF
.,TRBV15,TRBJ1-3,.,TGTGCCACCAGCAGAGGAGGGGAAGGAAACACCATATATTTT,CATSRGGEGNTIYF
.,TRBV20-1,TRBJ2-7,.,TGCAGTGCCTCCGGGACTGAGAGCTCCTACGAGCAGTACTTC,CSASGTESSYEQYF
TRBD2,TRBV4-1,TRBJ2-7,.,TGCGCCAGCAGCCAAAAAAGCGGGGTCTACGAGCAGTACTTC,CASSQKSGVYEQYF
.,TRBV6-1,TRBJ2-5,.,TGTGCCAGCAGTCCACGGTTGGAGACCCAGTACTTC,CASSPRLETQYF
TRBD1,TRBV6-1,TRBJ2-7,.,TGTGCCAGCAGTTTACGAGACAGGGCTGACTCCTACGAGCAGTACTTC,CASSLRDRADSYEQYF
TRBD2,TRBV20-1,TRBJ2-1,.,TGCAGTGCTAATAGCGGGAGGGGGGGGCACAATGAGCAGTTCTTC,CSANSGRGGHNEQFF
.,TRBV19,TRBJ2-5,once,TGTGCCAGTAAGTCCACGGCTAGCTCTGAGACCCAGTACTTC,CASKSTASSETQYF
.,TRBV20-1,TRBJ2-7,few,TGCAGTGCTAGAGTGCAGTACTTC,CSARVQYF
TRBD2,TRBV4-3,TRBJ2-1,few,TGCGCCAGCAGCCAAGAGGTACTAGCGGGGTACAATGAGCAGTTCTTC,CASSQEVLAGYNEQFF
TRBD1,TRBV28,TRBJ1-5,many,TGTGCCAGCAGTAGGGACAGTGGCAATCAGCCCCAGCATTTT,CASSRDSGNQPQHF
TRBD2,TRBV20-1,TRBJ2-7,few,TGCAGTGCCGTTTCCGGGACTAGCGGGACCTCGCGCTACGAGCAGTACTTC,CSAVSGTSGTSRYEQYF
TRBD2,TRBV20-1,TRBJ2-1,once,TGCAGTGTTAGAGAGGCCCCGACTAGCGGCCTGCGGGTTACCTACAATGAGCAGTTCTTC,CSVREAPTSGLRVTYNEQFF
TRBD2,TRBV4-1,TRBJ2-1,.,TGCGCCAGCAGCCAAGGACTAGCGGGGGGGCTATACAATGAGCAGTTCTTC,CASSQGLAGGLYNEQFF